This T cell receptor (beta chain) was recorded in a study of beta chain features in type 1 diabetes. About the research overall: Age, gender, cell numbers and subset yield matched between patients and controls.

As concerns this clone: As yet, its antigen is unknown.

The V end was cut by 7 bases, the J end by 8 bases, with 23 bases between. The CDR3 extends over 15 amino acids. Germline lookup yields CDR1 MDHEN and CDR2 SYDVKM. As every portion of the isolated RNA was reverse transcribed, the sequencing read expressed TCRB transcripts. Produced via immunoSEQ multiplex PCR; TCRdb's table is partial and in-frame only. Counted here are tens of thousands of clones, about three fifths occurring once; the ten biggest clones make up under 0.4%. General study results and limits: Shorter TCRB CDR3s, moderately but significantly so, were found in Type 1 diabetes patients in all four CD4+ subsets. For cells with high TCR expression, cDNA sequencing could yield over-representation. For patients and controls alike, PCR might favor shorter templates to the same degree.

J is TRBJ1-2 and V is TRBV28; tentatively, D is TRBD1 (5 bases). This receptor was obtained from a man between 18 and 29 years old with type 1 diabetes. Sequencing input: stem cell memory CD4+ T cells from blood. The CDR3 nucleotides read TGTGCCAGCACCAACCTCCTTGGGGCCGGGGGAGGCTACACCTTC. Its protein is CASTNLLGAGGGYTF.